This T cell receptor (beta chain) was captured by sequencing in a study of T cell responses to AZD1222 COVID-19 vaccine. V was cut by 3 bases and J by 4 bases, with 12 bases left in between. The germline V gene has CDR1 GTSNPN and CDR2 SVGIG (reference sequence). The CDR3 spans 14 residues. Profiling relied on immunoSEQ multiplex PCR, and the TCRdb table lists in-frame clones only, not all of them. Of roughly 100,000 clones listed, 70% to 90% are singletons. The input for sequencing was peripheral blood, taken on day 0 of AZD1222 vaccination. The V and J genes are TRBV30 and TRBJ2-2; maybe TRBD2 (7 bases). This receptor was obtained from an adult in good health. For the CDR3, the DNA is TGTGCCTGGAGCGGGGGGCGGGGCACCGGGGAGCTGTTTTTT. Translation gives CAWSGGRGTGELFF.